This entry lists 6 T cell receptor beta chains sequenced from one sample in a study of T cells in narcolepsy. Sequenced by immunoSEQ multiplex PCR; TCRdb stores in-frame clones only, minus some. The table shows 20,000 to 25,000 clones, with 92% occurring only once. What was sequenced was CD45RA- memory CD4+ T cells from PBMCs. These receptors came from a human donor with narcolepsy.

The genes are TRBV28 and TRBJ1-1, with TRBD1 matching 9 bases. This CDR3 has 15 amino acids. With 5 bases clipped from V and 4 bases from J, the junction kept 8 bases outside the gene matches. Germline V gene sequence: CDR1 MDHEN, CDR2 SYDVKM. The CDR3 reads CASSSGTGHSTEAFF. The CDR3 nucleotides read TGTGCCAGCAGTAGTGGGACAGGGCATTCCACTGAAGCTTTCTTT. Using reference TRBV28 and TRBJ1-1 for the parts outside the CDR3, the full variable domain is DVKVTQSSRYLVKRTGEKVFLECVQDMDHENMFWYRQDPGLGLRLIYFSYDVKMKEKGDIPEGYSVSREKKERFSLILESASTNQTSMYLCASSSGTGHSTEAFFGQGTRLTVV.

The chain employs TRBV5-6 and TRBJ2-5; 9 bases are shared with TRBD1. The CDR3 extends over 14 amino acids. Germline trimming cut 1 base from V and 4 bases from J; bases unmatched to any gene: 2. Per germline, CDR1 SGHDT and CDR2 YYEEEE. In nucleotides, the CDR3 is TGTGCCAGCAGCTTGCCGGGACAGGGAGAGACCCAGTACTTC. This sequence encodes CASSLPGQGETQYF.

The genes are TRBV30 and TRBJ1-1, with 7 bases that match TRBD1. Germline V gene sequence: CDR1 GTSNPN, CDR2 SVGIG (reference sequence). The length of the CDR3 is 13 residues. Trimming took 1 base from V and 3 from J; bases not matched to a gene: 2. In DNA form, the CDR3 reads TGTGCCTGGAGTGCTCAGGGGGACACTGAAGCTTTCTTT. It translates to CAWSAQGDTEAFF.

This rearrangement joins TRBV6-5 to TRBJ2-7; D uncertain. From germline, CDR1 is MNHEY and CDR2 SVGAGI. V lost 6 bases and J 0 bases, leaving 9 bases between the germline ends. The CDR3 totals 13 residues. CDR3 bases: TGTGCCAGCAGGCGCATCTCCTCCTACGAGCAGTACTTC. Amino acids: CASRRISSYEQYF.

This clone was observed a handful of times. The chain uses TRBV10-3 and TRBJ2-1; a weak D match, TRBD2 (6 bases). The germline V gene has CDR1 ENHRY and CDR2 SYGVKD. The germline V and J ends were trimmed by 6 bases and 9 bases, with 15 bases remaining between them. CDR3 size: 13 residues. The CDR3 loop reads CAIRSGAQVEQFF. The DNA for the CDR3 is TGTGCCATCAGATCGGGAGCACAAGTTGAGCAGTTCTTC.

The chain's CDR3 is CASSYAGTGGYYGYTF. The CDR3 nucleotides are TGTGCCAGCAGTTACGCCGGGACAGGGGGTTACTATGGCTACACCTTC. This chain joins TRBV6-6 and TRBJ1-2; 11 nucleotides line up with TRBD1. V lost 2 bases and J lost 3; bases outside the gene matches: 5. This CDR3 region has 16 residues. Germline V gene data show CDR1 as MNHNY and CDR2 as SVGAGI (reference sequence).